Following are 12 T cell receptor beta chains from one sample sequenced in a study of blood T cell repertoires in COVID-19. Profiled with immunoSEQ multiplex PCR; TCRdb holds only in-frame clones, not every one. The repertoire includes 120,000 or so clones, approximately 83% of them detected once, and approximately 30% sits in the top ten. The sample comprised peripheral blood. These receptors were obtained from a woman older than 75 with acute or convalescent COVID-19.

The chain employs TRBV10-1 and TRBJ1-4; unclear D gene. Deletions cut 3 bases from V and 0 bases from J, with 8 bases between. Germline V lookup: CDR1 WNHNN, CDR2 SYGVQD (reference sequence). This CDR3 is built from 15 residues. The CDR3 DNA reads TGCGCCAGCAGTGAAGCGGCAACAACTAATGAAAAACTGTTTTTT. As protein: CASSEAATTNEKLFF.

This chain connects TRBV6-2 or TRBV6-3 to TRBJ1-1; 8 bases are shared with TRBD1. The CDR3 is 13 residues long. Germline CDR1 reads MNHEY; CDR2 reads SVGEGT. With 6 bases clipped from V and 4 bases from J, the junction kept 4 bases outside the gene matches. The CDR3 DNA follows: TGTGCCAGCAGGCCTACAGGGGGCACTGAAGCTTTCTTT. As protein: CASRPTGGTEAFF.

CDR3 DNA sequence: TGTGCCAGCCACGCCACCATAGTTGAGGGCTACACCTTC. This gives the protein CASHATIVEGYTF. The gene calls are TRBV2 and TRBJ1-2, with D unresolved. V was cut by 8 bases and J by 8 bases, with 18 bases left in between. The CDR3 spans 13 residues. Germline-derived CDR1 and CDR2 are SNHLY and FYNNEI.

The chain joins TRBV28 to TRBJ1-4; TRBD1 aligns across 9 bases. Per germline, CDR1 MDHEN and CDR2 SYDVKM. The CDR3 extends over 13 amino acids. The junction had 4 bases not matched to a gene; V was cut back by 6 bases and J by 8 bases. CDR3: CASREQGAEKLFF. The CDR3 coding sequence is TGTGCCAGCAGGGAACAGGGGGCGGAAAAACTGTTTTTT.

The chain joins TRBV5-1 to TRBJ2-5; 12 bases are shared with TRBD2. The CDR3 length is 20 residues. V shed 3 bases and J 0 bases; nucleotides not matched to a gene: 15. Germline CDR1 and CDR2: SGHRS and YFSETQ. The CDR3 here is CASSSQARASGGAHQETQYF. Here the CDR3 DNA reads TGCGCCAGCAGCTCCCAGGCCCGGGCTAGCGGGGGGGCCCACCAAGAGACCCAGTACTTC. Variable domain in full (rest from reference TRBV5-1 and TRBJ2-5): KAGVTQTPRYLIKTRGQQVTLSCSPISGHRSVSWYQQTPGQGLQFLFEYFSETQRNKGNFPGRFSGRQFSNSRSEMNVSTLELGDSALYLCASSSQARASGGAHQETQYFGPGTRLLVL.

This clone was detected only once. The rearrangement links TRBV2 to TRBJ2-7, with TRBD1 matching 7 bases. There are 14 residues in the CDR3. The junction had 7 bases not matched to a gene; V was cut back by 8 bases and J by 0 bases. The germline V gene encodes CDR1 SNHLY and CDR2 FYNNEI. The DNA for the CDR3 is TGTGCCAGCCAACTAGACAGGGCCTCCTACGAGCAGTACTTC. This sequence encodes CASQLDRASYEQYF.

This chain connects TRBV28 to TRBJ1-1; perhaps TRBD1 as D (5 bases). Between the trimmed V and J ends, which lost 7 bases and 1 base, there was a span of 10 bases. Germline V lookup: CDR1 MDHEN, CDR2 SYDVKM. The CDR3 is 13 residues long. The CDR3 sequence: CASIRGGNTEAFF. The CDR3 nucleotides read TGTGCCAGCATCCGGGGGGGGAACACTGAAGCTTTCTTT. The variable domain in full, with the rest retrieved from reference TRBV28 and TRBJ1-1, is DVKVTQSSRYLVKRTGEKVFLECVQDMDHENMFWYRQDPGLGLRLIYFSYDVKMKEKGDIPEGYSVSREKKERFSLILESASTNQTSMYLCASIRGGNTEAFFGQGTRLTVV.

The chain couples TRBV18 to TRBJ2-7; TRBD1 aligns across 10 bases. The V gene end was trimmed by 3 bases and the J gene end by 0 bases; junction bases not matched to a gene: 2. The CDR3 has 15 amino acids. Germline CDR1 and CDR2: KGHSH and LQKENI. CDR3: CASSPGQGISYEQYF. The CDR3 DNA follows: TGTGCCAGCTCACCGGGACAGGGGATCTCCTACGAGCAGTACTTC.

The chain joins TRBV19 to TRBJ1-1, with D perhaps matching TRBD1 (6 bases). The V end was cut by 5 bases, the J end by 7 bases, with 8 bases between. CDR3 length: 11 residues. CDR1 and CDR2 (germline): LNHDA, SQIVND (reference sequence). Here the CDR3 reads CASSQQGEAFF. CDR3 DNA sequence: TGTGCCAGTAGTCAACAGGGTGAAGCTTTCTTT.

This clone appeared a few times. The CDR3 reads CASSQGHGQTYEQYF. CDR3 nucleotides: TGTGCCAGCAGCCAAGGCCACGGACAGACCTACGAGCAGTACTTC. This sequence joins TRBV4-2 and TRBJ2-7; TRBD1 might be the D (6 bases). The CDR3 extends over 15 amino acids. Germline V gene lookup returns CDR1 LGHNA and CDR2 YNFKEQ. Trimming left V 1 base short and J 2 bases short, with 12 bases between.

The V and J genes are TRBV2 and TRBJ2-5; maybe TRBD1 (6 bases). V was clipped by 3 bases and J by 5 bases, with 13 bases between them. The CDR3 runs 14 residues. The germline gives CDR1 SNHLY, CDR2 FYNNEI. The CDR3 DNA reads TGTGCCAGCAGTGATAGGACAGCATCCGAGACCCAGTACTTC. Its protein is CASSDRTASETQYF.

The CDR3: CASRQGRESNQPQHF. The CDR3 DNA sequence: TGTGCCAGCAGACAGGGGAGAGAAAGCAATCAGCCCCAGCATTTT. The chain carries TRBV6-5 and TRBJ1-5; 7 nucleotides match TRBD1. With V trimmed by 6 bases and J by 1 base, 6 bases remained unmatched. The CDR3 covers 15 residues. Germline loops: CDR1 MNHEY, CDR2 SVGAGI.